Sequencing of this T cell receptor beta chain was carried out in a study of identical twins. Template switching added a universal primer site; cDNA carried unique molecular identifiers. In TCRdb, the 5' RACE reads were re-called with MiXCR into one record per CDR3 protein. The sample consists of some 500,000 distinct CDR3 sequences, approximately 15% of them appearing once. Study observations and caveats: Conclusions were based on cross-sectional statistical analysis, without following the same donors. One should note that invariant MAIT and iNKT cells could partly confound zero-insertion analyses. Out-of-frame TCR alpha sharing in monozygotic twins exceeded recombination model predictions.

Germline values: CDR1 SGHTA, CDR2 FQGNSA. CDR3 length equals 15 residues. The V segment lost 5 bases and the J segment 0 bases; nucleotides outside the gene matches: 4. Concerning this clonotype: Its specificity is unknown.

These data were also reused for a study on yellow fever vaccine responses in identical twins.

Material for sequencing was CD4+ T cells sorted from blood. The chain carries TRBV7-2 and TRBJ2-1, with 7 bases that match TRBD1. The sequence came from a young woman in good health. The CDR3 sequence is CASSRDSPSYNEQFF. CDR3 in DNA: TGTGCCAGCAGCCGGGACAGCCCCTCCTACAATGAGCAGTTCTTC.